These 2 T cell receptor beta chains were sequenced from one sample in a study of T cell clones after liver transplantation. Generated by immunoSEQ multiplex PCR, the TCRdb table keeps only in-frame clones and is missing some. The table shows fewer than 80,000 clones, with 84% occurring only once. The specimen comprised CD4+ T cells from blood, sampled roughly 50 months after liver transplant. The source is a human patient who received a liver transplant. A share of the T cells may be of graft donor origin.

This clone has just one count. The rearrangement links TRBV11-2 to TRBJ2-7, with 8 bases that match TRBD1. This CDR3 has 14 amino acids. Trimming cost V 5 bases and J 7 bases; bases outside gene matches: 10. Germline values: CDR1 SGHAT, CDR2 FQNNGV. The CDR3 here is CASSPNQGAGEQYF. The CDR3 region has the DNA TGTGCCAGCAGCCCCAACCAGGGGGCGGGGGAGCAGTACTTC.

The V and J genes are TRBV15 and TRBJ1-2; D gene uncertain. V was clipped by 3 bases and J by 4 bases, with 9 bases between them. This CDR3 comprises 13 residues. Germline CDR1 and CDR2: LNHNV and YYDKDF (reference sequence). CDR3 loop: CATSRPDGYGYTF. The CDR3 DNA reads TGTGCCACCAGCAGGCCGGATGGCTATGGCTACACCTTC.